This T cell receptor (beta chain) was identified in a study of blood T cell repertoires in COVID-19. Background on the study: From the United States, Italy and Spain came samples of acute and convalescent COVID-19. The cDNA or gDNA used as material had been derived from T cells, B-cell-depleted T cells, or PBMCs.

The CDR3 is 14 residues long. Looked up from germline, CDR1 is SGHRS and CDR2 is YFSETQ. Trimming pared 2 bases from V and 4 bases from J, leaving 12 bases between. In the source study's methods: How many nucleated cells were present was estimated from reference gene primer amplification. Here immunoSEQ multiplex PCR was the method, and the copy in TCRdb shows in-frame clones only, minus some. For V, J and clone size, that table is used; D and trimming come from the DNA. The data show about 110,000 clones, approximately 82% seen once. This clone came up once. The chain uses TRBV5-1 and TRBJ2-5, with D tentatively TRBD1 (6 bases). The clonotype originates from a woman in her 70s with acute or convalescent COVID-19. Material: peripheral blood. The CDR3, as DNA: TGCGCCAGCAGCTTCTGGGGGCCGTCAGAGACCCAGTACTTC. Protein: CASSFWGPSETQYF.